Below are 25 T cell receptor beta chains sequenced from a single sample in a study of OX40 agonist ivuxolimab in advanced cancers. Profiled with immunoSEQ multiplex PCR; TCRdb holds only in-frame clones, not every one. The data contain approximately 7,000 clones, more than 75% of them seen just once; the ten biggest clones take up roughly 27%. The sample here was CD4+ or CD8+ T cells sorted from blood, taken in a trial of the OX40 agonist ivuxolimab. These TCRs come from an adult with an advanced solid tumor such as melanoma, head and neck, liver or kidney cancer.

This sequence joins TRBV6-4 and TRBJ2-7; possibly TRBD1 for D (6 bases). This CDR3 contains 13 residues. Germline V gives CDR1 MRHNA, CDR2 SNTAGT. Trimming shortened V by 10 bases and J by 3 bases, and 16 bases separated the two germline ends. The CDR3 DNA is TGTGCCATCCCCGTGGGGGACAACTACGAGCAGTACTTC. This translates into CAIPVGDNYEQYF.

The chain joins TRBV14 to TRBJ2-2; the D gene is possibly TRBD1 (5 bases). From germline, CDR1 is SGHDN and CDR2 FVKESK. The CDR3 contains 17 residues. Trimming cost V 0 bases and J 1 base, with 12 bases left between them. Here the CDR3 DNA reads TGTGCCAGCAGCCAAGATCTCACAGGTCAGAACACCGGGGAGCTGTTTTTT. Residues: CASSQDLTGQNTGELFF. The complete variable domain, with remaining parts taken from reference TRBV14 and TRBJ2-2, reads EAGVTQFPSHSVIEKGQTVTLRCDPISGHDNLYWYRRVMGKEIKFLLHFVKESKQDESGMPNNRFLAERTGGTYSTLKVQPAELEDSGVYFCASSQDLTGQNTGELFFGEGSRLTVL.

This sequence joins TRBV29-1 and TRBJ2-2, with D unresolved. The CDR3 has 14 residues. The V gene's germline CDR1 is SQVTM and CDR2 ANQGSEA. V lost 5 bases to trimming and J lost 6 bases, with 16 bases between them. CDR3 loop: CSVPKRSSPGELFF. The CDR3 DNA reads as TGCAGCGTTCCCAAAAGGAGTTCCCCCGGGGAGCTGTTTTTT.

The V call is TRBV2, the J call TRBJ2-3, with 12 nucleotides matching TRBD2. The V gene end was trimmed by 2 bases and the J gene end by 1 base; junction bases not matched to a gene: 4. Looked up from germline, CDR1 is SNHLY and CDR2 is FYNNEI. The CDR3 sequence is 17 residues long. Here the CDR3 reads CASSETSGGPGTDTQYF. In DNA form, the CDR3 reads TGTGCCAGCAGTGAAACTAGCGGGGGGCCCGGCACAGATACGCAGTATTTT.

The rearrangement joins TRBV7-8 to TRBJ2-1, with D unclear. This CDR3 is built from 11 residues. Trimming cost V 4 bases and J 4 bases, with 2 bases left between them. Looked up from germline, CDR1 is SGHVS and CDR2 is FQNEAQ. CDR3 loop: CASSYYNEQFF. The CDR3 DNA follows: TGTGCCAGCAGCTATTACAATGAGCAGTTCTTC.

In its sample, this clone was seen a few times. This chain joins TRBV27 and TRBJ2-1; tentatively, D is TRBD1 (5 bases). The CDR3 has 14 residues. Germline V CDR1 and CDR2: MNHEY, SMNVEV (reference sequence). V was cut by 3 bases and J by 8 bases, with 14 bases left in between. This CDR3 reads CASSFGRVGDEQFF. The DNA for the CDR3 is TGTGCCAGCAGTTTCGGCAGGGTCGGAGATGAGCAGTTCTTC.

This clone has more than one count but fewer than ten. In nucleotides, the CDR3 is TGCGCCAGCAGCCAAGATCGGAAGGGGGAAGAGACCCAGTACTTC. Protein: CASSQDRKGEETQYF. J is TRBJ2-5 and V is TRBV4-3, with TRBD1 as a possible D gene (6 bases). Germline loops: CDR1 LGHNA, CDR2 YSLEER. V gave up 0 bases and J gave up 3 bases, with 11 bases separating them. This CDR3 contains 15 residues.

This clone was seen once. The chain is built from TRBV19 and TRBJ2-1, with D perhaps TRBD1 or TRBD2 (5 bases each). CDR3 length equals 15 residues. Germline assignment: CDR1 LNHDA and CDR2 SQIVND (reference sequence). V was clipped by 2 bases and J by 4 bases, with 12 bases between them. In DNA, the CDR3 is TGTGCCAGTAGTATACTAGGGACCTCTTACAATGAGCAGTTCTTC. Encoded protein: CASSILGTSYNEQFF.

This clone was found once. The rearrangement uses TRBV28 and TRBJ1-2; 7 bases are shared with TRBD1. The CDR3 length is 15 residues. Germline V CDR1 and CDR2: MDHEN, SYDVKM. V dropped 6 bases and J dropped 6; count of bases not matched to a gene: 13. CDR3 coding DNA: TGTGCCAGCAGCCCCATCCTCCGGGACAGCGATGGCTACACCTTC. Its translation is CASSPILRDSDGYTF.

This clone appeared a single time. This sequence joins TRBV27 and TRBJ2-6; D not certain. CDR1 is MNHEY and CDR2 is SMNVEV in the germline V gene (reference sequence). Trimming cost V 2 bases and J 2 bases, with 4 bases left between them. The CDR3 covers 14 residues. CDR3 sequence reads: CASSLVAGANVLTF. CDR3 DNA: TGTGCCAGCAGTTTAGTGGCTGGGGCCAACGTCCTGACTTTC.

This clone was detected only a few times. This chain connects TRBV7-2 to TRBJ1-1; weak D call: TRBD1 (5 bases). CDR1 is SGHTA and CDR2 is FQGNSA in the germline V gene. The CDR3 has 13 amino acids. Trimming shortened V by 4 bases and J by 4 bases, and 10 bases separated the two germline ends. The CDR3 spells CASSSGLSTEAFF. CDR3 nucleotide sequence: TGTGCCAGCAGCTCAGGGCTTAGCACTGAAGCTTTCTTT.

J is TRBJ2-6 and V is TRBV7-9; 9 nucleotides agree with TRBD1. CDR1 is SEHNR and CDR2 is FQNEAQ in the germline V gene (reference sequence). This CDR3 is 17 amino acids long. The V segment lost 5 bases and the J segment 2 bases; nucleotides outside the gene matches: 7. The CDR3 bases are TGTGCCAGCAGCCCCGAAACAGGGGGCGCTGGGGCCAACGTCCTGACTTTC. Protein: CASSPETGGAGANVLTF. The full variable domain, completed using reference TRBV7-9 and TRBJ2-6, is DTGVSQNPRHKITKRGQNVTFRCDPISEHNRLYWYRQTLGQGPEFLTYFQNEAQLEKSRLLSDRFSAERPKGSFSTLEIQRTEQGDSAMYLCASSPETGGAGANVLTFGAGSRLTVL.

This rearrangement joins TRBV10-3 to TRBJ1-1; D is unclear. CDR3 length: 15 amino acids. V shed 3 bases and J shed 4 bases, with 15 bases lying between them. Germline V gene data show CDR1 as ENHRY and CDR2 as SYGVKD. The CDR3 reads CAISDHSTFGTEAFF. CDR3 DNA sequence: TGTGCCATCAGTGACCATTCAACCTTTGGCACTGAAGCTTTCTTT.

The V gene is TRBV4-2, the J gene TRBJ2-5; perhaps TRBD2 as D (7 bases). This CDR3 has 16 residues. Trimming cost V 0 bases and J 4 bases, with 15 bases left between them. Germline lookup yields CDR1 LGHNA and CDR2 YNFKEQ. CDR3 residues: CASSQDLGGARETQYF. Here the CDR3 DNA reads TGTGCCAGCAGCCAAGATTTGGGGGGGGCCCGAGAGACCCAGTACTTC.

In its sample, this clone was seen a few times. V is TRBV29-1 and J is TRBJ1-4, with no clear D. Germline V CDR1 and CDR2: SQVTM, ANQGSEA. This CDR3 has 12 residues. V was trimmed by 0 bases and J by 14 bases, leaving 13 bases between them. In DNA, the CDR3 is TGCAGCGTTGAAGATCCCCGGAGGCGGCTGTTTTTT. Amino acids: CSVEDPRRRLFF.

This sequence joins TRBV27 and TRBJ2-7, with TRBD1 matching 8 bases. Germline trimming cut 6 bases from V and 4 bases from J; bases unmatched to any gene: 8. This CDR3 has 14 amino acids. Germline V gene lookup returns CDR1 MNHEY and CDR2 SMNVEV (reference sequence). This chain's CDR3 is CASSPTGGPYEQYF. For the CDR3, the DNA is TGTGCCAGCAGCCCAACAGGGGGACCTTACGAGCAGTACTTC.

This chain links TRBV25-1 with TRBJ2-2; D is undetermined. CDR1 and CDR2 (germline): MGHDK, SYGVNS. V shed 5 bases and J shed 7 bases, with 8 bases lying between them. The CDR3 is 12 amino acids. CDR3 bases: TGTGCCAGCAGTCCCCCCATCGGGGAGCTGTTTTTT. This codes for CASSPPIGELFF.

The J gene is TRBJ1-4, the V gene TRBV27; D gene unclear. Trimming removed 5 bases at V and 8 bases at J, with 12 bases between. The CDR3 covers 13 residues. Germline assignment: CDR1 MNHEY and CDR2 SMNVEV (reference sequence). CDR3 nucleotide sequence: TGTGCCAGCAGTCCAGTGGCTAGAGAAAAACTGTTTTTT. Translating it yields CASSPVAREKLFF.

This clone occurred a few times. This chain connects TRBV11-2 to TRBJ2-5; D unresolved. Germline-derived CDR1 and CDR2 are SGHAT and FQNNGV. V lost 2 bases, J lost 2 bases, and 12 bases lay in between. CDR3 size: 15 residues. CDR3 bases: TGTGCCAGCAGCTTATCTCTCCTCGAACAAGAGACCCAGTACTTC. Its translation is CASSLSLLEQETQYF. The complete variable domain, with remaining parts taken from reference TRBV11-2 and TRBJ2-5, reads EAGVAQSPRYKIIEKRQSVAFWCNPISGHATLYWYQQILGQGPKLLIQFQNNGVVDDSQLPKDRFSAERLKGVDSTLKIQPAKLEDSAVYLCASSLSLLEQETQYFGPGTRLLVL.

This chain uses TRBV27 with TRBJ2-2; D is uncertain. This CDR3 has 12 residues. The germline V gene encodes CDR1 MNHEY and CDR2 SMNVEV (reference sequence). CDR3: CATASVTGELFF. The DNA for the CDR3 is TGTGCTACAGCAAGCGTGACCGGGGAGCTGTTTTTT.

The chain has TRBV7-9 and TRBJ2-7, with 10 bases matching TRBD1. Trimming at V came to 3 bases and at J to 5 bases, leaving 4 bases not matched to a gene. CDR1 and CDR2 (germline): SEHNR, FQNEAQ (reference sequence). The CDR3 length is 14 residues. CDR3 DNA: TGTGCCAGCAGCTTCCGGGACAGGGGTAACGAGCAGTACTTC. It codes for CASSFRDRGNEQYF.

The V and J genes are TRBV7-9 and TRBJ2-3; no firm D call. V was trimmed by 1 base and J by 2 bases, leaving 13 bases between them. The germline CDR1 and CDR2 sequences are SEHNR and FQNEAQ (reference sequence). The CDR3 has 16 amino acids. CDR3 nucleotide sequence: TGTGCCAGCAGCTTAGAGGACCACTCACCCACAGATACGCAGTATTTT. It translates to CASSLEDHSPTDTQYF.

The chain uses TRBV6-1 and TRBJ2-2; perhaps TRBD2 as D (7 bases). V dropped 5 bases and J dropped 1 base, with 11 bases sitting between them. The CDR3 has 15 amino acids. Germline assignment: CDR1 MNHNS and CDR2 SASEGT. The CDR3 region has the DNA TGTGCCAGCAGTAGGGAGGGGGAGAACACCGGGGAGCTGTTTTTT. Translating gives CASSREGENTGELFF.

The chain uses TRBV2 and TRBJ2-1, with TRBD2 matching 7 bases. Germline CDR1 SNHLY, CDR2 FYNNEI. The CDR3 runs to 13 residues. J gave up 8 bases and V 6 bases, and 7 bases lay outside the gene matches. CDR3 DNA sequence: TGTGCCAGCAGATTAGCGGGCCTCGATGAGCAGTTCTTC. As protein: CASRLAGLDEQFF.

The chain employs TRBV5-6 and TRBJ2-3, with 10 bases matching TRBD2. This CDR3 has 17 amino acids. The ends lost 0 bases at V and 3 bases at J; junction bases unmatched: 7. Per the germline V gene, CDR1 is SGHDT and CDR2 is YYEEEE. CDR3 DNA sequence: TGTGCCAGCAGCTTGGCGGCTAGCGGGGGAGTGACAGATACGCAGTATTTT. Protein sequence: CASSLAASGGVTDTQYF.